This T cell receptor beta chain emerged from a study of radiation and T cells in renal cell carcinoma. General study findings and limits: In blood, top tumor clones expanded by 2 weeks, shrinking by 4. Pretreatment tumor biopsies were lacking, so baseline clonotypes are unknown.

Libraries were prepared by immunoSEQ multiplex PCR; TCRdb keeps only in-frame clonotypes and omits some of them. The sample contains roughly 130,000 clones, roughly four fifths of which appear only once. On this clone itself: Its target is unknown.

Germline CDR1 is SGHVS and CDR2 is FQNEAQ. Trimming left V 4 bases short and J 0 bases short, with 13 bases between. The CDR3 is 16 amino acids. The time point is: blood 2 weeks post-SBRT. The treatment here: 15 Gy SBRT to primary tumor, nephrectomy 4 weeks later. After SBRT, blood was collected at 2 and 4 weeks, plus baseline. The tumor was a clear cell renal cell carcinoma. Source: blood, taken from a patient whose treatment included radiotherapy and nephrectomy. The receptor comes from a woman aged 55-70 years with renal cell carcinoma. This chain uses TRBV7-8 with TRBJ2-1, with D possibly matching TRBD1 (5 bases). The CDR3, as DNA: TGTGCCAGCAGCTGGCGGTTGGGGCTCTCCTACAATGAGCAGTTCTTC. Translation: CASSWRLGLSYNEQFF.